This T cell receptor beta chain was identified during a study of vaccination effects on CD4 cells after COVID-19. Concerning this clone: Its antigen is undetermined.

Viral peptide pools were used in the ViraFEST assay to expand antigen-specific CD4+ T cells, and sequencing came afterward. With roughly nine days of culture completed, CD4+ T cells were isolated. Having tested negative for nucleocapsid antibodies, the vaccine recipients showed no prior SARS-CoV-2 infection. This table comes from immunoSEQ multiplex PCR, and its TCRdb copy is limited to in-frame clones, with some not included. The sample includes about 41,000 clones, around three quarters of them seen just once. Germline CDR1 reads SGHRS; CDR2 reads YFSETQ. The CDR3 sequence is 15 residues long. After removal of 5 bases from V and 6 bases from J, the junction contained 7 bases not matched to a gene.

The V call is TRBV5-1, the J call TRBJ2-3, with 12 nucleotides matching TRBD2. Material: CD4+ T cells from PBMCs cultured with HCoV-NL63 spike peptides, obtained before COVID-19 vaccination. The sequence derives from a human donor who received a COVID-19 vaccine. The chain's CDR3 is CASRRTSGIGDTQYF. CDR3 bases: TGCGCCAGCAGGCGGACTAGCGGGATCGGCGATACGCAGTATTTT.